The source of this T cell receptor (beta chain) is a study of radiotherapy plus CTLA-4 blockade in lung cancer. The study's findings and limits: Once radiotherapy plus ipilimumab had been given, TCR clones derived from tumor expanded in blood. Together with interferon-beta, which increased in serum after radiation, early dynamic changes in blood T cell clones were reportedly the best predictors of response.

Receiving focal radiation plus CTLA-4 blockade with ipilimumab were patients who had chemo-refractory metastatic non-small-cell lung cancer. For this clone: Its specificity is not known.

TCRdb's table, derived via immunoSEQ multiplex PCR, lists solely in-frame clones and lacks some. In the table there are 43,000 or so clones, around 63% of which are singletons. The TCR comes from a human donor with non-small cell lung cancer who had a partial response to radiotherapy plus ipilimumab. The sequencing used peripheral blood, collected from a patient treated with radiotherapy plus ipilimumab.

DNA for the CDR3: TGTGCCAGCAGTTTATCGAACTATCGGTCCCGTCCTCCTACTGAAGCTTTCTTT. This codes for CASSLSNYRSRPPTEAFF. The chain employs TRBV27 and TRBJ1-1; no definite D call. Between the trimmed V and J ends, which lost 0 bases and 5 bases, there was a span of 22 bases. Germline V gene lookup returns CDR1 MNHEY and CDR2 SMNVEV (reference sequence). The CDR3 is 18 residues long.